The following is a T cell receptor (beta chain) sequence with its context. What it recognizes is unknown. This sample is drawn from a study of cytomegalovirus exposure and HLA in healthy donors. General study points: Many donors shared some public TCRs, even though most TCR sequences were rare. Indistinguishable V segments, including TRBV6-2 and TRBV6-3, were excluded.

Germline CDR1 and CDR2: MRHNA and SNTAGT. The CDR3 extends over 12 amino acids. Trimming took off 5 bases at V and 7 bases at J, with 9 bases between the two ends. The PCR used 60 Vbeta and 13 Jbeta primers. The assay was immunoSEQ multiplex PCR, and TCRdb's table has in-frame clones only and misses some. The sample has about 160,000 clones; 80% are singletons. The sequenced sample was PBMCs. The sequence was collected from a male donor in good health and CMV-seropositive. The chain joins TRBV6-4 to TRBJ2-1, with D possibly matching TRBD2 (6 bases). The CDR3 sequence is CASSPSGNEQFF. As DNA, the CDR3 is TGTGCCAGCAGTCCGAGCGGGAATGAGCAGTTCTTC.